This T cell receptor beta chain appears in the sequencing data of a study of PD-1 blockade in mismatch repair-deficient tumors (TCRdb year 2017). For context, the study as a whole: Between late 2013 and September 2016, the trial enrolled about 93 consecutive patients with 12 mismatch repair-deficient cancer types, every one of whom had been previously treated and was progressing. Tumor-associated T cell clones in the peripheral blood of patients responding to PD-1 blockade were tracked using deep sequencing of TCR CDR3 regions.

Beyond this particular receptor, the publication reports: Tumor-resident clones, often undetectable in blood before treatment, expanded rapidly after pembrolizumab and then contracted, generally before radiologic responses.

Libraries were constructed by the immunoSEQ multiplex PCR assay. TCRdb stores this immuneACCESS table with in-frame sequences only. Part of the clones is absent; in the studies checked, under half of the shortfall reflects unresolved V genes, and no reason is known for the rest. In all, the sample holds 15,000 to 20,000 clones, and 84% of those were seen once. Together, the top ten hold about a sixth of the sample. Sample time point, as interpreted from the label and publication: peripheral blood before pembrolizumab. Mismatch repair deficiency was established in every enrolled patient by polymerase chain reaction or immunohistochemistry. A few patients who responded to pembrolizumab therapy underwent TCR sequencing. The phase II trial prospectively evaluated PD-1 blockade with pembrolizumab in advanced mismatch repair-deficient cancers, independent of tissue of origin. Peripheral blood T cell samples were collected serially, before PD-1 blockade began and at several time points afterward. Blood sampling times were reported as weeks after the first pembrolizumab dose.

Via the germline V gene (reference sequence), CDR1 is SEHNR and CDR2 FQNEAQ. V drops 3 bases and J drops 0 bases, leaving 12 bases in between. Taken from cysteine to phenylalanine, the CDR3 has 16 residues. Only the CDR3 DNA is retained, 48 bases long and in frame from the first base. Points on this clone: Its antigen is still unknown. One base away there is no much larger clone; base qualities are not given.

Rearrangement joined TRBV7-9 to TRBJ2-1, with TRBD2 as a weak D call on 6 bases. This sequence originates from an adult with mismatch repair-deficient cancer. Sequences were derived from PBMCs, sampled before pembrolizumab treatment. The DNA is TGTGCCAGCAGCTTTTCCTACGGGAGCTCCTACAATGAGCAGTTCTTC. Translated, it gives CASSFSYGSSYNEQFF.